This record covers a single T cell receptor beta chain. This CDR3 has 14 amino acids. Losses at the gene ends were 1 base for V and 6 bases for J; bases not matched to a gene: 2. CDR1 and CDR2 (germline): MNHEY, SMNVEV (reference sequence). These data come from a study of blood T cell repertoires in COVID-19. Overall study: Samples taken during acute and convalescent COVID-19 were collected in the United States, Italy and Spain. PBMCs, B-cell-depleted T cells, or T cells provided the cDNA or gDNA that made up the material.

Authors' data handling: Reference gene primer amplification yielded estimated nucleated cell counts. Here immunoSEQ multiplex PCR was the method, and the copy in TCRdb shows in-frame clones only, minus some. V and J calls and clone size are given by that table; D and trimming were obtained from the DNA. The table has 120,000 or so clones, 55% to 75% seen once. The chain links TRBV27 to TRBJ2-5; 10 nucleotides match TRBD1. The source of this sequence is a woman in her seventies with acute or convalescent COVID-19. Sequenced input: peripheral blood. The CDR3 region has the DNA TGTGCCAGCAGTTTATTGGGACAGGGGAAGACCCAGTACTTC. Its translation: CASSLLGQGKTQYF.